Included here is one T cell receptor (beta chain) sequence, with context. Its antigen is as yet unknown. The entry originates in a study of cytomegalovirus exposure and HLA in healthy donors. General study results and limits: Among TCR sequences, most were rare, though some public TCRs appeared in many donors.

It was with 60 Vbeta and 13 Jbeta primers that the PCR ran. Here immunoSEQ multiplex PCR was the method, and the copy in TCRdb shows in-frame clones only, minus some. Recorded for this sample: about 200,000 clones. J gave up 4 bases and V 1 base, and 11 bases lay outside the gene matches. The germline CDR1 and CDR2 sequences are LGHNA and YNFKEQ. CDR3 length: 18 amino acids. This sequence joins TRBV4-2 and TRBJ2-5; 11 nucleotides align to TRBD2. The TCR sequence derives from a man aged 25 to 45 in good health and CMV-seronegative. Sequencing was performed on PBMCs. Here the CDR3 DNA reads TGTGCCAGCAGCCAAGCCTCGGCTAGCGGGGGGATTGCAGAGACCCAGTACTTC. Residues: CASSQASASGGIAETQYF.